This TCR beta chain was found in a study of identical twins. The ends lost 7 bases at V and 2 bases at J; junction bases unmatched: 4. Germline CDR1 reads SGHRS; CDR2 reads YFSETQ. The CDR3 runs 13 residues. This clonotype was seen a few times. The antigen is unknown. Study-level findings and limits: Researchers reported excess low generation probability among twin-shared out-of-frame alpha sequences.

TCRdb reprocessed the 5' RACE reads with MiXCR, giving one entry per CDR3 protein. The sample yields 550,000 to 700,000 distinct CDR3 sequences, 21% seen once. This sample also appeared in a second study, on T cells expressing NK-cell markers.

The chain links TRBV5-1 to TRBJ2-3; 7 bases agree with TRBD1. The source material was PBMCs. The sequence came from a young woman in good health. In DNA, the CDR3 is TGCGCCAGCGGGGACAGCAACACAGATACGCAGTATTTT. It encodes CASGDSNTDTQYF. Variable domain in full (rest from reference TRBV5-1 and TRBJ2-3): KAGVTQTPRYLIKTRGQQVTLSCSPISGHRSVSWYQQTPGQGLQFLFEYFSETQRNKGNFPGRFSGRQFSNSRSEMNVSTLELGDSALYLCASGDSNTDTQYFGPGTRLTVL.